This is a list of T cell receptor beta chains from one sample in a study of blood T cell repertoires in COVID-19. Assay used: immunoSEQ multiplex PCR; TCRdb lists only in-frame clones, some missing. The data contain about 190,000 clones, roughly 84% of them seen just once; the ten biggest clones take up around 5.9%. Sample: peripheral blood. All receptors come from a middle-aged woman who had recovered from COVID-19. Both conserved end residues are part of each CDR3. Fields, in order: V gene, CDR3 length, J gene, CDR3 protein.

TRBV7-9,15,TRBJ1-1,CASSLLTGGDTEAFF
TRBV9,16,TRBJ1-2,CASSVAGTGGAFGYTF
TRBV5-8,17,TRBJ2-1,CASSLVRLLAFYNEQFF
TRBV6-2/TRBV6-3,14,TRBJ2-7,CASSPPTSWSEQYF
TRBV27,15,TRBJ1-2,CASSLVQGARDGYTF
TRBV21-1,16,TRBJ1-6,CASQKTRGGWYSPLHF
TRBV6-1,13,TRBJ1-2,CASSEGQGYGYTF
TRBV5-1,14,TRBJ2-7,CASSREAGVNEQYF
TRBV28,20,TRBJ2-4,CASSFLRGTGEQLAKNIQYF
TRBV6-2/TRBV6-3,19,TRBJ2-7,CASSYSRLAGGLRTYEQYF
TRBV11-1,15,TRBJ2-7,CASSLELGTPLEQYF
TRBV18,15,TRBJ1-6,CASSPFTDDPSPLHF
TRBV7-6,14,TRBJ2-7,CASSAGGSAYEQYF
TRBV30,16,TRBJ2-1,CAWSVSVLAGGREQFF
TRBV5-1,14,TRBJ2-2,CASMRTRRTGELFF
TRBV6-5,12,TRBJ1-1,CASSRGGRVAFF
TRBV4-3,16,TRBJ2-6,CASSQDQGAGANVLTF
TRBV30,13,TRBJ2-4,CAWSVGALNIQYF
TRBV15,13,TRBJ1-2,CATSPGRLYGYTF
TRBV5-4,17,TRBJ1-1,CASSLGARLGRNTEAFF
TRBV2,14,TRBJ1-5,CASRGLRGNQPQHF
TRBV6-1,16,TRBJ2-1,CASSEGTGTGLVEQFF
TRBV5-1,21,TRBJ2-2,CASSLPLPGLAGEAGTGELFF
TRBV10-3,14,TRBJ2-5,CAISQVEGMETQYF
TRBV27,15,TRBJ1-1,CASSSLGQANTEAFF
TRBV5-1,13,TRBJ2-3,CASGTGDTDTQYF
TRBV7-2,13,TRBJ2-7,CASSARTNYEQYF
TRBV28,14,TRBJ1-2,CASIRQRQVGGYTF
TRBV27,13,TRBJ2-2,CASRTPVPGELFF